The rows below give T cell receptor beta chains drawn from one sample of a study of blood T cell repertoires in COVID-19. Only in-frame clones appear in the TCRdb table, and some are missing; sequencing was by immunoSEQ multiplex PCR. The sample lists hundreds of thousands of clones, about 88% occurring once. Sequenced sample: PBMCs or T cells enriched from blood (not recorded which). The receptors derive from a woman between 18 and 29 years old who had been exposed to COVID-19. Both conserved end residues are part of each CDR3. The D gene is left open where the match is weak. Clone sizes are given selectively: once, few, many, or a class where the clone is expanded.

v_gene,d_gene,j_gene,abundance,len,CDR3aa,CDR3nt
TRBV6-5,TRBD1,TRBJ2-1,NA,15,CASSYGQGVYNEQFF,TGTGCCAGCAGTTACGGACAGGGCGTCTACAATGAGCAGTTCTTC
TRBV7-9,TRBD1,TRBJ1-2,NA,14,CASSPPDRSYGYTF,TGTGCCAGCAGCCCTCCGGACAGGTCCTATGGCTACACCTTC
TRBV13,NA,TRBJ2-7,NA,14,CASSLWLARNEQYF,TGTGCCAGCAGCTTATGGCTAGCGAGAAACGAGCAGTACTTC
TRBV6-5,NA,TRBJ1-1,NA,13,CASRWGGNTEAFF,TGTGCCAGCAGATGGGGGGGGAACACTGAAGCTTTCTTT
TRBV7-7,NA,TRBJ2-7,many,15,CASSLGSGDTYEQYF,TGTGCCAGCAGCTTAGGCTCAGGGGACACCTACGAGCAGTACTTC
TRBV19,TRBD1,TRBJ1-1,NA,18,CASSKGLRDRGTNTEAFF,TGTGCCAGTAGTAAGGGACTCCGGGACAGGGGAACGAACACTGAAGCTTTCTTT
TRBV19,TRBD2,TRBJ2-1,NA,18,CASSIAPPGLVMGDEQFF,TGTGCCAGTAGTATAGCCCCCCCTGGACTAGTAATGGGGGATGAGCAGTTCTTC
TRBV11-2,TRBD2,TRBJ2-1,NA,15,CASRKPGLVSNEQFF,TGTGCCAGCAGAAAACCGGGACTAGTGAGCAATGAGCAGTTCTTC
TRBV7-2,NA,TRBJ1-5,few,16,CASSLGVSGVNQPQHF,TGTGCCAGCAGCTTAGGAGTATCAGGGGTAAATCAGCCCCAGCATTTT
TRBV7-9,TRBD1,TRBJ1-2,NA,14,CASSLGGTGVGYTF,TGTGCCAGCAGCTTAGGAGGGACAGGGGTCGGCTACACCTTC
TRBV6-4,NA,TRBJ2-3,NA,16,CASSDRTSKRLDTQYF,TGTGCCAGCAGTGACCGTACTTCTAAGCGTCTAGATACGCAGTATTTT
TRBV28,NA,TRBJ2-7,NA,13,CASLQTGGYEQYF,TGTGCCAGCCTCCAGACAGGTGGCTACGAGCAGTACTTC
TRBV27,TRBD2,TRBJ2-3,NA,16,CASSSGAGGLTDTQYF,TGTGCCAGCAGTTCAGGGGCGGGGGGGCTTACAGATACGCAGTATTTT
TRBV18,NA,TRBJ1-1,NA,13,CASSSTVGTEAFF,TGTGCCAGCTCATCGACAGTTGGAACTGAAGCTTTCTTT
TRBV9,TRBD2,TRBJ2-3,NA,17,CASSPGTSGGRGDTQYF,TGTGCCAGCAGCCCCGGGACTAGCGGGGGACGAGGGGATACGCAGTATTTT
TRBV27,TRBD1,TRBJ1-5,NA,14,CASRGTGGNQPQHF,TGTGCCAGCAGGGGGACAGGGGGCAATCAGCCCCAGCATTTT
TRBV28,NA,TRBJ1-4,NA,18,CASSPVWAGKGPNEKLFF,TGTGCCAGCAGCCCGGTGTGGGCAGGGAAGGGCCCTAATGAAAAACTGTTTTTT
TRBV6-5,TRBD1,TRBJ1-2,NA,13,CASRLGTDFGYTF,TGTGCCAGCAGACTCGGGACAGACTTTGGCTACACCTTC
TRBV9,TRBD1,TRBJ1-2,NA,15,CASSVDEGQGNGYTF,TGTGCCAGCAGCGTAGACGAGGGACAGGGGAATGGCTACACCTTC
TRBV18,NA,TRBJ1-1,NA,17,CASSPELAGGVSTEAFF,TGTGCCAGCTCACCCGAATTAGCGGGAGGGGTGTCAACTGAAGCTTTCTTT
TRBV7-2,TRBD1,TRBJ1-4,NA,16,CASSQTGGTGISVLFF,TGTGCCAGCAGCCAAACCGGAGGGACAGGGATCAGTGTACTGTTTTTT
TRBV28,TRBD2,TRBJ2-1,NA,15,CASSLGGGVGNEQFF,TGTGCCAGCAGTTTAGGCGGGGGGGTTGGGAATGAGCAGTTCTTC
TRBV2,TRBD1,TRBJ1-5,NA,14,CASSATGESQPQHF,TGTGCCAGCAGTGCAACAGGGGAGAGTCAGCCCCAGCATTTT
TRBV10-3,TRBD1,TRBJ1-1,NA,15,CATQSGTGYGIQAFF,TGTGCCACCCAATCCGGGACAGGGTACGGTATTCAAGCTTTCTTT
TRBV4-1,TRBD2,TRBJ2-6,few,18,CASSQQGLALSGANVLTF,TGCGCCAGCAGCCAACAAGGACTAGCGCTCTCTGGGGCCAACGTCCTGACTTTC
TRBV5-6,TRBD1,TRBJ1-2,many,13,CASSRRQGEGYTF,TGTGCCAGCAGCCGAAGACAGGGGGAAGGCTACACCTTC
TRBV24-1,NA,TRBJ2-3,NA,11,CATSGGDTQYF,TGTGCCACCAGTGGAGGGGATACGCAGTATTTT
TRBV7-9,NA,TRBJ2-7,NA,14,CASSLGSSPYEQYF,TGTGCCAGCAGCTTAGGGTCTAGTCCATACGAGCAGTACTTC
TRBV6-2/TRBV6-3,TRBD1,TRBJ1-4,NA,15,CASSYMGTDNEKLFF,TGTGCCAGCAGTTATATGGGGACAGATAATGAAAAACTGTTTTTT
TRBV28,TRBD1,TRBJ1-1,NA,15,CASSRTGVLNTEAFF,TGTGCCAGCAGTCGGACAGGGGTTTTGAACACTGAAGCTTTCTTT
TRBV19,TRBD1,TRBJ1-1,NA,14,CASRDRGMNTEAFF,TGTGCCAGTCGGGACAGGGGAATGAACACTGAAGCTTTCTTT
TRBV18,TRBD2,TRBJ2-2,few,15,CASSPGLASPGELFF,TGTGCCAGCTCGCCTGGACTAGCGTCTCCCGGGGAGCTGTTTTTT
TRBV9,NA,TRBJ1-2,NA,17,CASSSSREGTTLYGYTF,TGTGCCAGCAGCAGCTCCCGAGAGGGAACTACACTGTATGGCTACACCTTC
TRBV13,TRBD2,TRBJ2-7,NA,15,CASSLGPSGMYEQYF,TGTGCCAGCAGCTTAGGCCCTAGCGGGATGTACGAGCAGTACTTC
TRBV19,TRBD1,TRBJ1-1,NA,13,CASSPGQGAKAFF,TGTGCCAGTAGTCCCGGACAGGGGGCAAAAGCTTTCTTT
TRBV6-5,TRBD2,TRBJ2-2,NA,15,CASSYEGGRTGELFF,TGTGCCAGCAGTTACGAGGGAGGGCGGACCGGGGAGCTGTTTTTT
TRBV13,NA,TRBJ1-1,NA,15,CASSSVGEMNTEAFF,TGTGCCAGCAGTTCAGTCGGGGAAATGAACACTGAAGCTTTCTTT
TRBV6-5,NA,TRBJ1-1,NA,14,CASTLQQGNTEAFF,TGTGCCAGCACCTTACAACAGGGGAACACTGAAGCTTTCTTT
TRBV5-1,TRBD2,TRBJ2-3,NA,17,CASTVAGIATSTDTQYF,TGCGCCAGCACTGTAGCGGGAATTGCGACTAGCACAGATACGCAGTATTTT
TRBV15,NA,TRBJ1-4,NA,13,CATSRVGGEKLFF,TGTGCCACCAGCAGAGTTGGGGGCGAAAAACTGTTTTTT
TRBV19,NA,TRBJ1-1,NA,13,CASSPGRESEAFF,TGTGCCAGTAGTCCGGGGAGGGAGTCTGAAGCTTTCTTT
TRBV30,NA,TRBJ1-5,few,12,CAWSLTGGAQHF,TGTGCCTGGAGCCTTACGGGGGGAGCCCAGCATTTT
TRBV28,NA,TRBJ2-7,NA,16,CASSEVPGLGAYEQYF,TGTGCCAGCAGTGAGGTTCCGGGACTCGGAGCCTACGAGCAGTACTTC
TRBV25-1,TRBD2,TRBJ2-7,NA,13,CASGSGSSYEQYF,TGTGCCAGCGGTAGCGGGAGTTCCTACGAGCAGTACTTC
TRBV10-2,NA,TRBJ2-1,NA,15,CASTSDGSSYNEQFF,TGCGCCAGCACATCGGACGGGAGCTCCTACAATGAGCAGTTCTTC
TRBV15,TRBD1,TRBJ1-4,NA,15,CATSVDRVTNEKLFF,TGTGCCACCAGCGTAGACAGGGTAACTAATGAAAAACTGTTTTTT
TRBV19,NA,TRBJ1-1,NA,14,CASSRPGGYTEAFF,TGTGCCAGTAGTAGACCGGGAGGGTACACTGAAGCTTTCTTT
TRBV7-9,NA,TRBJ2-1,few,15,CASSPTRTSYNEQFF,TGTGCCAGCAGCCCTACCCGGACATCCTACAATGAGCAGTTCTTC
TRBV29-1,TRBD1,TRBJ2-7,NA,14,CSVVGDRAPYEQYF,TGCAGCGTTGTAGGGGACAGGGCCCCCTACGAGCAGTACTTC
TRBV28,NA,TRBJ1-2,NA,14,CASRVGGAVYGYTF,TGTGCCAGCCGTGTGGGGGGGGCAGTCTATGGCTACACCTTC
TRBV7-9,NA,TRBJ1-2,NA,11,CASRAGYGYTF,TGTGCCAGCCGCGCCGGGTATGGCTACACCTTC